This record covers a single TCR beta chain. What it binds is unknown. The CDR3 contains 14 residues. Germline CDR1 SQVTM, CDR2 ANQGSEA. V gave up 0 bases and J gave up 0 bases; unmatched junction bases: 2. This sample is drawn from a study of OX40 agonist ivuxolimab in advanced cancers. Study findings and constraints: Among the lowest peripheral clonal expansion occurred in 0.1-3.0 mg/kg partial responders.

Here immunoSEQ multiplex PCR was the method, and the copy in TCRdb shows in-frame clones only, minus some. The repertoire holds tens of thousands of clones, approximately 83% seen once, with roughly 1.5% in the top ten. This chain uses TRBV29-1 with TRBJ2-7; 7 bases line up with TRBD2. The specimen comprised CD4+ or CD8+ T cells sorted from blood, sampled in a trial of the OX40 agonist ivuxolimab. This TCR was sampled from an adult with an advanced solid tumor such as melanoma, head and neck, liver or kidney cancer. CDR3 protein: CSVEDRTSSYEQYF. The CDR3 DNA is TGCAGCGTTGAAGATCGGACTAGCTCCTACGAGCAGTACTTC.